The T cell receptor beta chain described here comes from a study of CD8 T cells in ankylosing spondylitis. Study-wide findings and caveats: Among TCR beta sequences, a motif of several highly homologous variants appeared characteristic of ankylosing spondylitis blood. A CD8+ phenotype characterized the disease-linked clones, which were relatively rare in peripheral blood. Significant enrichment of disease-linked clones was reported in matched ankylosing spondylitis synovial fluid. A number of the motif variants had already been described in reactive arthritis synovial fluid and blood.

Using quantitative 5'-RACE with molecular barcodes, the authors made TCR beta libraries. TCRdb used MiXCR to reprocess the 5' RACE reads, holding one entry per CDR3 protein. The table shows 750,000 to 850,000 distinct CDR3 sequences, with about 10% occurring only once. V was clipped by 2 bases and J by 8 bases; unmatched bases: 11. There are 15 residues in the CDR3. CDR1 is ENHRY and CDR2 is SYGVKD in the germline V gene. This clonotype was seen more than once but under ten times. Its specificity is unknown. The source is a male donor with ankylosing spondylitis. Sequencing was carried out using blood, either unsorted or a sorted T cell fraction (not recorded which). V gene TRBV10-3 combines with J gene TRBJ1-1; 7 positions agree with TRBD1. The CDR3, as DNA: TGTGCCATCAGTGAGCATAGGGAACAACAGGGGGAAGCTTTCTTT. Its translation: CAISEHREQQGEAFF.